These 14 T cell receptor beta chains came from one sample sequenced in a study of tumor-infiltrating lymphocytes in oesophageal squamous cell carcinoma. TCRdb fed the PCR reads into MiXCR, producing one record per CDR3 protein. This table has 10,000 to 15,000 distinct CDR3 sequences, more than 50% appearing once. The sample consisted of esophageal tumor tissue. The receptors here all came from a female donor with esophageal squamous cell carcinoma.

This clonotype was recorded many times. This sequence joins TRBV18 and TRBJ1-1, with unresolved D. There are 15 residues in the CDR3. Germline CDR1 KGHSH, CDR2 LQKENI. V dropped 0 bases and J dropped 4 bases, with 12 bases sitting between them. The CDR3 region has the DNA TGTGCCAGCTCACCACCGGGCCCCGTTCCCACTGAAGCTTTCTTT. Residues: CASSPPGPVPTEAFF.

The rearrangement links TRBV6-6 to TRBJ2-3; D remains ambiguous. The CDR3 covers 15 residues. Germline loops: CDR1 MNHNY, CDR2 SVGAGI (reference sequence). The V gene lost 0 bases and the J gene lost 0 bases, with 7 bases spanning the gap. The CDR3 reads CASSYSRSSTDTQYF. The CDR3 DNA follows: TGTGCCAGCAGTTACTCACGGAGTAGCACAGATACGCAGTATTTT.

This clonotype was detected ten times or more. The rearrangement uses TRBV27 and TRBJ2-5; no reliable D call. The V gene's germline CDR1 is MNHEY and CDR2 SMNVEV (reference sequence). Trimming stripped 3 bases from V and 9 bases from J, with 11 bases between. The CDR3 covers 12 residues. The CDR3 loop is CASSFLNRPQYF. The CDR3 region has the DNA TGTGCCAGCAGTTTCCTTAATCGACCCCAGTACTTC.

V is TRBV7-2 and J is TRBJ1-1; D may be TRBD1 (5 bases). This CDR3 contains 13 residues. From germline, CDR1 is SGHTA and CDR2 FQGNSA. V was cut by 5 bases and J by 8 bases, with 15 bases left in between. The CDR3 DNA reads as TGTGCCAGCAGCGCAGGGTTAAGAGCGGAAGCTTTCTTT. Translating it yields CASSAGLRAEAFF.

The V gene is TRBV7-6, the J gene TRBJ2-1, with TRBD2 as a possible D gene (5 bases). The tail of the sequence fits TRBJ2-7 better, so the J call may be wrong. Germline CDR1 is SGHVS and CDR2 is FNYEAQ. The CDR3 contains 15 residues. The CDR3 sequence: CASSLGVGNSYEQYF. CDR3 nucleotides: TGTGCCAGCAGCTTAGGGGTCGGGAACTCCTACGAGCAGTACTTC.

On this clonotype itself: Being one base from a much bigger clone, this may be a read error. The rearrangement links TRBV7-4 to TRBJ2-1, with TRBD2 matching 13 bases. The J call may be wrong; the DNA end is better matched by TRBJ2-7. The CDR3 contains 17 residues. Germline CDR1 and CDR2: SGHVT and SQSDAQ. This CDR3 reads CASSLRDGTSGNVEQYF. The CDR3 DNA reads TGTGCCAGCAGCTTAAGAGACGGGACTAGCGGGAATGTTGAGCAGTACTTC.

This clonotype was picked up a small number of times. A read error may explain this, as a much larger clone is one base away. The chain has TRBV7-2 and TRBJ2-5; the match to TRBD2 covers 9 bases. With V trimmed by 4 bases and J by 11 bases, 14 bases remained unmatched. There are 15 residues in the CDR3. From germline, CDR1 is SGHTA and CDR2 FQGNSA. The CDR3 bases are TGTGCCAGCAGCTCCGTAGCGGGGGATTACAATGAGCAGTACTTC. Its protein product is CASSSVAGDYNEQYF.

The rearrangement links TRBV11-1 to TRBJ2-3, with D tentatively TRBD1 or TRBD2 (5 bases each). The end of the DNA aligns better with TRBJ2-7, so the J call may be wrong. The length of the CDR3 is 15 residues. The V gene's germline CDR1 is SGHAT and CDR2 FQDESV (reference sequence). The CDR3 coding sequence is TGTGCCAGCAGCCCCCGGGACGCAAGTTTCTACGAGCAGTACTTC. Translation gives CASSPRDASFYEQYF.

CDR3 DNA: TGTGCCAGCAGCTCCCGGGACTACCCTCCGAGGGAGCAGTACTTC. Translation gives CASSSRDYPPREQYF. The V gene is TRBV7-8, the J gene TRBJ2-1, with 7 bases that match TRBD2. The better agreement between TRBJ2-7 and the DNA end casts doubt on the J call. CDR1 SGHVS and CDR2 FQNEAQ come from the germline V gene. The CDR3 sequence is 15 residues long.

This clonotype was detected a few times. V and J are TRBV4-3 and TRBJ2-7; D is possibly TRBD1 (5 bases). The CDR3 has 15 amino acids. Germline assignment: CDR1 LGHNA and CDR2 YSLEER. The germline V and J ends were trimmed by 0 bases and 1 base, with 10 bases remaining between them. The CDR3: CASSQEAGNSYEQYF. CDR3 DNA sequence: TGCGCCAGCAGCCAAGAGGCAGGGAATTCCTACGAGCAGTACTTC.

The chain uses TRBV7-6 and TRBJ2-4, with 7 nucleotides matching TRBD2. With the DNA end fitting TRBJ2-1 better, the J assignment may be wrong. The CDR3 totals 15 residues. The germline V gene encodes CDR1 SGHVS and CDR2 FNYEAQ. CDR3 sequence reads: CASSSSRLGGNEQFF. CDR3 bases: TGTGCCAGCAGCTCGTCTAGACTGGGGGGGAATGAGCAGTTCTTC.

This clonotype was seen only once. This chain links TRBV2 with TRBJ2-3; D might be TRBD1 or TRBD2, each matching 5 bases. TRBJ2-1 explains the end of the DNA better; the J call may be wrong. Germline V gene sequence: CDR1 SNHLY, CDR2 FYNNEI. There are 12 residues in the CDR3. The CDR3 nucleotides read TGTGCCAGCAGCGGGACCAACAATGAGCAGTTCTTC. This encodes CASSGTNNEQFF.

This chain uses TRBV7-2 with TRBJ1-2; 8 bases map to TRBD1. The ends lost 1 base at V and 5 bases at J; junction bases unmatched: 12. CDR1 is SGHTA, CDR2 FQGNSA, per germline. The CDR3 sequence is 17 residues long. The CDR3 loop is CASSLGPGGLLRYGYTF. In DNA form, the CDR3 reads TGTGCCAGCAGCTTAGGCCCAGGGGGCTTGCTTCGGTATGGCTACACCTTC.

Details on this clonotype: A read error is possible here, since a much larger clone lies one base away. This chain connects TRBV6-1 to TRBJ2-3; D is uncertain. Germline CDR1 MNHNS, CDR2 SASEGT. The CDR3 is 14 amino acids. Here the CDR3 reads CASTEAVFVDTQYF. The DNA of the CDR3 is TGTGCCAGCACTGAAGCCGTTTTTGTAGATACGCAGTATTTT.